This T cell receptor (beta chain) was identified during a study of tumor-infiltrating lymphocytes in primary liver carcinoma. Study-wide results and caveats: Tumor specimens were characterized by a significantly higher top-250-clone fraction than blood (p = 0.039).

This clonotype was seen just once. Its cognate antigen is unknown. The template, roughly 0.45 ug total RNA, yielded TCR beta cDNA made with a constant-region primer. Each TCR beta library was derived from three nested multiplex PCR rounds that employed slightly modified ARM-PCR. The study ran its first two PCR rounds for roughly 10 cycles each, using TRBV1-TRBV30 forward primers and a C-beta reverse primer. TCRdb reprocessed the multiplex PCR reads via MiXCR and lists one record per CDR3 protein. The sample has 300,000 to 350,000 distinct CDR3 sequences; about two thirds are singletons. The study extracted blood RNA from unsorted whole blood and also extracted germline DNA. Before the operation took place, approximately 4 milliliters of peripheral blood were collected. The V and J ends lost 5 bases and 8 bases, in that order; junction bases with no gene match: 13. The germline CDR1 and CDR2 sequences are SGHAT and FQNNGV. The CDR3 totals 15 residues.

Sample: peripheral blood. V gene TRBV11-2 combines with J gene TRBJ2-3, with 7 positions matching TRBD2. The receptor's source is a man aged 35 to 55 with primary liver carcinoma and hepatitis B virus infection. Here the CDR3 reads CASSADGGSIVTQYF. The CDR3 nucleotides are TGTGCCAGCAGCGCTGACGGGGGGAGCATAGTTACGCAGTATTTT.